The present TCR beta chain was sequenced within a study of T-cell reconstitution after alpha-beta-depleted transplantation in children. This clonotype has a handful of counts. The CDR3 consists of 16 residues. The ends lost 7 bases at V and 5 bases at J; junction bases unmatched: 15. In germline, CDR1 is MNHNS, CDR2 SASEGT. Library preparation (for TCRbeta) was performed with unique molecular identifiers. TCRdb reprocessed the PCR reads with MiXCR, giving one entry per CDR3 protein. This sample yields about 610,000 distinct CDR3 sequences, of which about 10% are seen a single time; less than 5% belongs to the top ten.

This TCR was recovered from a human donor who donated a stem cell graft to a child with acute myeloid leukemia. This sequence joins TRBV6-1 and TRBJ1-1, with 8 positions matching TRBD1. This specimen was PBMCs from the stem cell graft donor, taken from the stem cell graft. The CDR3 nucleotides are TGTGCCAGCACCCTAGGGGGGACAGGAGGTATAACTGAAGCTTTCTTT. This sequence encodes CASTLGGTGGITEAFF.